Listed here are 21 T cell receptor beta chains from one sample, sequenced in a study of regulatory T cells in long-lasting Graves disease. Construction of TCR beta libraries relied on iRepertoire HTBI primers and on Arm-PCR targeting CDR3 regions. Each CDR3 protein is one row after TCRdb ran MiXCR on the multiplex PCR reads. Of some 250,000 distinct CDR3 sequences in the sample, around 19% were seen once. Sample time point: newly diagnosed GD, antithyroid drugs for less than 3 months. TCR sequences were obtained from RNA taken from PBMCs. This sample also belongs to another study, concerning T cells in Graves' hyperthyroidism and ophthalmopathy.

Source: peripheral blood mononuclear cells (PBMCs), taken at new diagnosis, from a patient treated with antithyroid drugs. The receptors shown here come from a woman aged 25 to 39 with Graves disease.

At least ten counts were recorded for this clonotype. This chain connects TRBV20-1 to TRBJ1-2; tentatively, D is TRBD1 (5 bases). Germline V gene data show CDR1 as DFQATT and CDR2 as SNEGSKA (reference sequence). The CDR3 runs to 14 residues. Trimming shortened V by 3 bases and J by 2 bases, and 13 bases separated the two germline ends. This chain's CDR3 is CSASPSTENYGYTF. The CDR3 coding sequence is TGCAGTGCTAGCCCCTCGACAGAAAACTATGGCTACACCTTC.

This rearrangement joins TRBV3-1 to TRBJ2-3; D perhaps matches TRBD2 (6 bases). Trimming pared 1 base from V and 0 bases from J, leaving 8 bases between. Germline CDR1 is LGHDT and CDR2 is YNNKEL (reference sequence). The CDR3 loop spans 15 amino acids. For the CDR3, the DNA is TGTGCCAGCAGCCAAGGCGGGATCAGCACAGATACGCAGTATTTT. Protein product: CASSQGGISTDTQYF.

This clonotype was recorded at least ten times. The rearrangement joins TRBV20-1 to TRBJ2-1; TRBD1 aligns across 8 bases. In germline, CDR1 is DFQATT, CDR2 SNEGSKA (reference sequence). Losses at the gene ends were 6 bases for V and 2 bases for J; bases not matched to a gene: 6. This CDR3 spans 14 amino acids. CDR3 residues: CSATGQGAYNEQFF. For the CDR3, the DNA is TGCAGTGCCACCGGACAGGGAGCCTACAATGAGCAGTTCTTC.

This clonotype was found many times. The chain recombines TRBV6-5 with TRBJ2-7; D perhaps matches TRBD1 (5 bases). Germline values: CDR1 MNHEY, CDR2 SVGAGI. V lost 4 bases to trimming and J lost 5 bases, with 18 bases between them. The CDR3 runs to 15 residues. Here the CDR3 reads CASSSPDKRDDEQYF. CDR3 coding DNA: TGTGCCAGCAGTTCCCCGGACAAGCGCGACGACGAGCAGTACTTC.

There are a few counts of this clonotype. V is TRBV11-2 and J is TRBJ1-4, with 12 positions matching TRBD1. The germline CDR1 and CDR2 sequences are SGHAT and FQNNGV. V gave up 4 bases and J gave up 3 bases; unmatched junction bases: 6. The CDR3 runs 17 residues. This chain's CDR3 is CASSSGTGGLANEKLFF. CDR3 in DNA: TGTGCCAGCAGCTCTGGGACAGGGGGCTTGGCTAATGAAAAACTGTTTTTT. Full variable domain (missing parts from reference TRBV11-2 and TRBJ1-4): EAGVAQSPRYKIIEKRQSVAFWCNPISGHATLYWYQQILGQGPKLLIQFQNNGVVDDSQLPKDRFSAERLKGVDSTLKIQPAKLEDSAVYLCASSSGTGGLANEKLFFGSGTQLSVL.

The chain joins TRBV20-1 to TRBJ2-1, with TRBD2 identical over 11 bases. The germline V gene encodes CDR1 DFQATT and CDR2 SNEGSKA (reference sequence). The CDR3 runs 15 residues. V was pared by 3 bases and J by 3 bases, with 4 bases of the junction left unmatched. The CDR3 nucleotides are TGCAGTGCTAGGTCTAGCGGGGGGTGCTACAATGAGCAGTTCTTC. It yields the protein CSARSSGGCYNEQFF.

With regard to this clonotype: A clone one base away is much larger, so this may be a read error. The rearrangement links TRBV11-3 to TRBJ2-1; 7 bases map to TRBD2. V trimming: 3 bases; J trimming: 3 bases; junction bases outside the gene matches: 8. CDR1 and CDR2 from the germline V gene are SGHNT and YENEEA. The CDR3 extends over 16 amino acids. CDR3 region: CASSFDAASGYNEQFF. CDR3 nucleotides: TGTGCCAGCAGCTTTGATGCGGCTAGCGGCTACAATGAGCAGTTCTTC.

In its sample, this clonotype was seen many times. This rearrangement joins TRBV13 to TRBJ1-2; D not certain. The germline V gene has CDR1 PRHDT and CDR2 FYEKMQ (reference sequence). Trimming stripped 0 bases from V and 8 bases from J, with 10 bases between. This CDR3 spans 13 amino acids. DNA of the CDR3: TGTGCCAGCAGCTTAGGCCTAATTAGAGGCTACACCTTC. Its translation: CASSLGLIRGYTF.

This clonotype occurred many times. V gene TRBV9 combines with J gene TRBJ1-2, with D unresolved. The CDR3 loop spans 16 amino acids. Germline assignment: CDR1 SGDLS and CDR2 YYNGEE. V was shortened by 4 bases and J by 3 bases, with 19 bases between the two germline ends. Here the CDR3 DNA reads TGTGCCAGCAGCACACCCTCCGGCGGCTTATACTATGGCTACACCTTC. The encoded protein is CASSTPSGGLYYGYTF.

This clonotype was seen many times. This chain joins TRBV6-2 or TRBV6-3 and TRBJ1-2, with 7 bases fitting TRBD1. The CDR3 loop spans 13 amino acids. Looked up from germline, CDR1 is MNHEY and CDR2 is SVGEGT. V dropped 7 bases and J dropped 5; count of bases not matched to a gene: 7. CDR3 DNA: TGTGCCAGCACCAACAGGGGATTTTATGGCTACACCTTC. Protein sequence: CASTNRGFYGYTF.

This clonotype was observed at least ten times. V and J are TRBV6-5 and TRBJ1-4, with D maybe TRBD1 (5 bases). V was cut by 2 bases and J by 6 bases, with 10 bases left in between. The CDR3 extends over 14 amino acids. Germline loops: CDR1 MNHEY, CDR2 SVGAGI. The CDR3 loop reads CASSYRGVDEKLFF. The CDR3, as DNA: TGTGCCAGCAGTTACAGGGGAGTAGATGAAAAACTGTTTTTT.

This clonotype was counted many times. The V call is TRBV7-9, the J call TRBJ2-3; D ambiguous. CDR1 is SEHNR and CDR2 is FQNEAQ in the germline V gene (reference sequence). V lost 4 bases, J lost 4 bases, and 9 bases lay in between. CDR3 size: 13 residues. For the CDR3, the DNA is TGTGCCAGCAGCTCAATTGATGCAGATACGCAGTATTTT. It translates to CASSSIDADTQYF.

The chain links TRBV12-3 or TRBV12-4 to TRBJ1-1, with a possible D match to TRBD1 (5 bases). Trimming took off 8 bases at V and 1 base at J, with 5 bases between the two ends. This CDR3 spans 11 amino acids. CDR3 residues: CASGQNTEAFF. The CDR3 DNA is TGTGCCAGCGGACAGAACACTGAAGCTTTCTTT.

Many counts were recorded for this clonotype. This sequence joins TRBV5-1 and TRBJ2-2, with D tentatively TRBD1 (5 bases). The CDR3 runs 15 residues. The V gene's germline CDR1 is SGHRS and CDR2 YFSETQ. Trimming took 2 bases from V and 0 from J, leaving 8 bases between them. The CDR3 DNA is TGCGCCAGCAGCTTACGGACACCGAACACCGGGGAGCTGTTTTTT. Translating it yields CASSLRTPNTGELFF. Based on the CDR3 plus reference TRBV5-1 and TRBJ2-2, the full variable domain is KAGVTQTPRYLIKTRGQQVTLSCSPISGHRSVSWYQQTPGQGLQFLFEYFSETQRNKGNFPGRFSGRQFSNSRSEMNVSTLELGDSALYLCASSLRTPNTGELFFGEGSRLTVL.

This clonotype came up many times. J is TRBJ1-2 and V is TRBV20-1, with 10 bases matching TRBD1. The V gene end was trimmed by 5 bases and the J gene end by 3 bases; junction bases not matched to a gene: 3. This CDR3 comprises 13 residues. Germline V gene lookup returns CDR1 DFQATT and CDR2 SNEGSKA (reference sequence). The CDR3 region is CSARDRGYYGYTF. The CDR3 DNA reads as TGCAGTGCTCGGGACAGGGGATACTATGGCTACACCTTC.

This clonotype has at least ten counts. The chain couples TRBV20-1 to TRBJ2-1; the match to TRBD2 covers 7 bases. The CDR3 runs 14 residues. CDR1 is DFQATT, CDR2 SNEGSKA, per germline (reference sequence). The trim removed 5 bases at V and 9 bases at J, leaving 13 bases unmatched. The CDR3 DNA reads as TGCAGTGCTCCTAGCGAGCGGGGATGGGGTGAGCAGTTCTTC. Its protein product is CSAPSERGWGEQFF.

This clonotype showed up many times. The chain is built from TRBV27 and TRBJ1-3; the D gene is possibly TRBD1 (5 bases). CDR1 is MNHEY, CDR2 SMNVEV, per germline (reference sequence). V was shortened by 2 bases and J by 4 bases, with 9 bases between the two germline ends. This CDR3 is 14 amino acids long. Here the CDR3 reads CASSLGQSGNTIYF. The CDR3, as DNA: TGTGCCAGCAGTTTAGGACAATCCGGAAACACCATATATTTT.

Note on this clonotype: A far more abundant clone sits one base away, making this likely a read error. J is TRBJ2-1 and V is TRBV3-1, with D perhaps TRBD1 (5 bases). Matching the DNA end better, TRBJ2-5 makes the J call doubtful. CDR3 length equals 16 residues. CDR1 is LGHDT, CDR2 YNNKEL, per germline (reference sequence). The DNA of the CDR3 is TGTGCCAGCAGCCGAGTTATTGACAGTAGCCAAGAGACCCAGTACTTC. This sequence encodes CASSRVIDSSQETQYF.

The sample holds many counts of this clonotype. This rearrangement joins TRBV20-1 to TRBJ2-3, with TRBD2 matching over 15 bases. CDR3 length equals 17 residues. Germline CDR1 is DFQATT and CDR2 is SNEGSKA (reference sequence). Trimming removed 3 bases from V and 3 bases from J; junction bases left unmatched: 7. The CDR3 reads CSASSRTSGGATDTQYF. The CDR3 DNA sequence: TGCAGTGCTAGTTCCCGGACTAGCGGGGGGGCGACAGATACGCAGTATTTT.

This clonotype was picked up a small number of times. This chain links TRBV3-1 with TRBJ2-5, with 9 bases matching TRBD1. Germline V CDR1 and CDR2: LGHDT, YNNKEL (reference sequence). V was pared by 4 bases and J by 1 base, with 4 bases of the junction left unmatched. CDR3 length equals 15 residues. This chain's CDR3 is CASSRDRESQETQYF. The CDR3 coding sequence is TGTGCCAGCAGCCGGGACAGGGAATCCCAAGAGACCCAGTACTTC.

This clonotype was seen repeatedly, ten times or more. The rearrangement joins TRBV10-1 to TRBJ1-5, with TRBD1 matching 12 bases. V shed 6 bases, J shed 6 bases, and the junction held 15 bases outside the gene matches. The germline V gene has CDR1 WNHNN and CDR2 SYGVQD (reference sequence). This CDR3 has 18 amino acids. This CDR3 reads CASREPRDRGPVGQPQHF. The CDR3 coding sequence is TGCGCCAGCAGAGAACCCCGGGACAGGGGGCCGGTGGGTCAGCCCCAGCATTTT.